This T cell receptor beta chain was retrieved from a study of cytotoxic CD8 clonotypes in ibrutinib-treated CLL. Study-level background: The patients comprised about eleven relapsed/refractory and 15 treatment-naive cases, under 18 IGHV unmutated. The taking of response samples occurred after a median about 13 months of treatment, with a range of 6 to 36. Study-wide findings and caveats: Public clonotypes occurred uncommonly; on treatment, they contracted or remained stable. Clonality was elevated at ibrutinib response and had returned toward baseline at progression.

Turning to this clone: Its antigen is not known.

V lost 8 bases and J lost 9, with 11 bases in between. CDR1 SGHVS and CDR2 FQNEAQ come from the germline V gene. This CDR3 region has 11 residues. Using immunoSEQ multiplex PCR, the repertoire was profiled, and TCRdb retains in-frame clones only, with some absent. The sample consists of 250,000 to 350,000 clones, roughly 76% of them appearing once. This chain uses TRBV7-8 with TRBJ2-1; possible D gene TRBD2, 5 bases. The sequence derives from a human donor with chronic lymphocytic leukemia. The source was PBMCs, collected at disease progression, from a patient treated with ibrutinib. The CDR3 sequence: CASLNRGEQFF. The CDR3 region has the DNA TGTGCCAGCCTCAACCGGGGTGAGCAGTTCTTC.